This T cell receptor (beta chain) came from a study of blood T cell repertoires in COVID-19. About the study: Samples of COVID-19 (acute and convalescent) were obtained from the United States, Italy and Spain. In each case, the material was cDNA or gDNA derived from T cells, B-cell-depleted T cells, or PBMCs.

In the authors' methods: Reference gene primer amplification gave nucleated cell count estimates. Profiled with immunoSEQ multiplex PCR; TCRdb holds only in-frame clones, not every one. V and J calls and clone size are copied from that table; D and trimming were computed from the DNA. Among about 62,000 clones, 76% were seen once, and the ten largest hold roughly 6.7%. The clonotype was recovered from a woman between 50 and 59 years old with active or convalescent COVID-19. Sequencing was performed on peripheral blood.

DNA of the CDR3: TGCGCCAGCAGCCTTTCCGCCGGGGAGCTGTTTTTT. It translates to CASSLSAGELFF. The chain is built from TRBV4-3 and TRBJ2-2, with D unclear. The V end was cut by 4 bases, the J end by 6 bases, with 6 bases between. The V gene's germline CDR1 is LGHNA and CDR2 YSLEER. The CDR3 length is 12 residues.